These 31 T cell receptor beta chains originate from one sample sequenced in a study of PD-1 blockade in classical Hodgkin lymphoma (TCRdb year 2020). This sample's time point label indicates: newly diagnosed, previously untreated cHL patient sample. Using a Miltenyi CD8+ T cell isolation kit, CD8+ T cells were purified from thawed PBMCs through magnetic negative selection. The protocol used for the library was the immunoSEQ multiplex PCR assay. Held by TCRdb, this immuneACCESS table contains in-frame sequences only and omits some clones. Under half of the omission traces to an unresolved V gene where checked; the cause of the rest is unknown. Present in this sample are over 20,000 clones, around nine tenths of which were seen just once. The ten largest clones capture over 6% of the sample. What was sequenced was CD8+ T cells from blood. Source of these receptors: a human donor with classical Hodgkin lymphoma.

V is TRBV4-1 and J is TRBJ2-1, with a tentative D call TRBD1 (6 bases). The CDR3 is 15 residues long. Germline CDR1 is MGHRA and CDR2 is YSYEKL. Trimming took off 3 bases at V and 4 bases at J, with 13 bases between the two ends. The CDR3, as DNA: TGCGCCAGCAGCCATTTTTACAGGGAGTACAATGAGCAGTTCTTC. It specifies CASSHFYREYNEQFF.

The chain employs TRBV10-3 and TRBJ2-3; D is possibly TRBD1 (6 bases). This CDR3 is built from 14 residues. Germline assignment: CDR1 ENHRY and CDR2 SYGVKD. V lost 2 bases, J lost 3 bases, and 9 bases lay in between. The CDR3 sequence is CAISEEGVTDTQYF. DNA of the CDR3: TGTGCCATCAGTGAGGAGGGGGTAACAGATACGCAGTATTTT.

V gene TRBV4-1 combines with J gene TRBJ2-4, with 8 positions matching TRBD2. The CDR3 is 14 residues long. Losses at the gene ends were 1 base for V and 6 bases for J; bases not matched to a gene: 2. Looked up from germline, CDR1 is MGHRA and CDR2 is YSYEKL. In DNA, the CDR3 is TGCGCCAGCAGCCAAGTAGCGGGGTTAAACATTCAGTACTTC. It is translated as CASSQVAGLNIQYF.

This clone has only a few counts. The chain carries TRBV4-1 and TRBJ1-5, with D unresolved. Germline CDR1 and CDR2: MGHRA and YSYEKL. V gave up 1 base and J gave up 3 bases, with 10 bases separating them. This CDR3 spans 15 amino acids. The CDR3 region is CASSQVQSFNQPQHF. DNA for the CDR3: TGCGCCAGCAGCCAAGTGCAGTCCTTCAATCAGCCCCAGCATTTT.

The CDR3 here is CASSPHDRGGEKLFF. In DNA form, the CDR3 reads TGCGCCAGCAGCCCCCATGACCGTGGGGGTGAAAAACTGTTTTTT. V and J are TRBV4-1 and TRBJ1-4; D might be TRBD1 (5 bases). This CDR3 has 15 amino acids. Trimming removed 4 bases from V and 7 bases from J, with 16 bases in between. Germline CDR1 and CDR2: MGHRA and YSYEKL.

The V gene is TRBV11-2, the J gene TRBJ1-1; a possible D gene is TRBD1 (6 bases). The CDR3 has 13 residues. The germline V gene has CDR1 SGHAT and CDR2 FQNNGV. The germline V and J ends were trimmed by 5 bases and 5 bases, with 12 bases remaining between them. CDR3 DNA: TGTGCCAGCAGCCCCAGGGGAGGGACTGAAGCTTTCTTT. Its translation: CASSPRGGTEAFF.

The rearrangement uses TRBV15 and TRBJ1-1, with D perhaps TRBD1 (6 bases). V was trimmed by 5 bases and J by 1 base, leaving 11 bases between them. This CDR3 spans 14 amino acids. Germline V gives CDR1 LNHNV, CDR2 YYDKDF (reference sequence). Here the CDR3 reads CATSYRVTNTEAFF. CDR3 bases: TGTGCCACCAGCTACAGGGTCACGAACACTGAAGCTTTCTTT.

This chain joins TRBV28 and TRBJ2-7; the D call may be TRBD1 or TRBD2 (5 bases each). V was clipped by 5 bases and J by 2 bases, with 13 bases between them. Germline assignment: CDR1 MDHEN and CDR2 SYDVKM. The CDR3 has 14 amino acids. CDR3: CASSTRRDPYEQYF. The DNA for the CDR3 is TGTGCCAGCAGTACCCGACGGGACCCCTACGAGCAGTACTTC.

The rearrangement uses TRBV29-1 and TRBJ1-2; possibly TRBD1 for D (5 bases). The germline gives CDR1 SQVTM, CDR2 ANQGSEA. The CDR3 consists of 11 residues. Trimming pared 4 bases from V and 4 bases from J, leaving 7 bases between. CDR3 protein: CSVARAYGYTF. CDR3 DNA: TGCAGCGTTGCCAGGGCCTATGGCTACACCTTC.

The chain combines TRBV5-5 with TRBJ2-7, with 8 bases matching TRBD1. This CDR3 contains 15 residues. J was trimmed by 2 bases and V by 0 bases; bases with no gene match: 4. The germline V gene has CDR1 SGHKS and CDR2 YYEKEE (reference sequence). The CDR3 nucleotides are TGTGCCAGCAGCTTGGGGGACAGGTATCCCTACGAGCAGTACTTC. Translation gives CASSLGDRYPYEQYF.

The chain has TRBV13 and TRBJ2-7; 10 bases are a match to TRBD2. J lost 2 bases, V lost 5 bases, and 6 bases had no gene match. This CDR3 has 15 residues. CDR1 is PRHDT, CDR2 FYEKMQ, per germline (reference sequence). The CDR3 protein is CASSGKSGGAYEQYF. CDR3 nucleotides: TGTGCCAGCAGCGGAAAGAGCGGGGGGGCCTACGAGCAGTACTTC.

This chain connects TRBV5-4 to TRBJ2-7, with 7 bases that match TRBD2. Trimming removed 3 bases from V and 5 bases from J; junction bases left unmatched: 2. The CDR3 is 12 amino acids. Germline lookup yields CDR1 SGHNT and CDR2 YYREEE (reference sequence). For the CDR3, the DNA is TGTGCCAGCAGCTGGGGGGGAAACGAGCAGTACTTC. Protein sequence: CASSWGGNEQYF.

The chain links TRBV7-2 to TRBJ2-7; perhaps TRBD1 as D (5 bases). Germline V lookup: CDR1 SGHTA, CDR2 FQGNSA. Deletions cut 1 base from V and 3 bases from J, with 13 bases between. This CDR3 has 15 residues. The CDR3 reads CASSLGPPDSYEQYF. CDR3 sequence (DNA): TGTGCCAGCAGCTTAGGGCCCCCTGACAGCTACGAGCAGTACTTC.

The CDR3 spells CASGLEGGPYEQYF. The CDR3 bases are TGTGCTAGTGGTTTGGAGGGGGGACCTTACGAGCAGTACTTC. The chain has TRBV12-5 and TRBJ2-7; perhaps D is TRBD1 or TRBD2 (6 bases each). CDR1 is LGHNT, CDR2 FRNRAP, per germline. Trimming pared 1 base from V and 4 bases from J, leaving 11 bases between. This CDR3 comprises 14 residues.

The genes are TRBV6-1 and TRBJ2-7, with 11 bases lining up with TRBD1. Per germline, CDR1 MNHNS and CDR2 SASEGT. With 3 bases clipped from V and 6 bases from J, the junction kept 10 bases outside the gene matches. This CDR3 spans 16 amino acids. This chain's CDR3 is CASSELPGQGVGEQYF. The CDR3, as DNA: TGTGCCAGCAGTGAGCTTCCGGGACAGGGGGTGGGCGAGCAGTACTTC.

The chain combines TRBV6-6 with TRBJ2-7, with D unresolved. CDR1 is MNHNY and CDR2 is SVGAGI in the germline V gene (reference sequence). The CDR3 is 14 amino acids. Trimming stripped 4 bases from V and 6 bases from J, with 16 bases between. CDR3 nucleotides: TGTGCCAGCAGTTCCCTATGGCCGGCCGTCGAGCAGTACTTC. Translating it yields CASSSLWPAVEQYF.

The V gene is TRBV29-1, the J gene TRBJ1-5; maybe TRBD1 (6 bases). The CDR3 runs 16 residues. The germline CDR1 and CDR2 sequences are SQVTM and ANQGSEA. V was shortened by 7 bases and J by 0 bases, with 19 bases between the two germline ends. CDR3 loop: CSEIVGDKYSNQPQHF. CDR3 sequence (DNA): TGCAGCGAAATAGTTGGGGACAAGTATAGCAATCAGCCCCAGCATTTT.

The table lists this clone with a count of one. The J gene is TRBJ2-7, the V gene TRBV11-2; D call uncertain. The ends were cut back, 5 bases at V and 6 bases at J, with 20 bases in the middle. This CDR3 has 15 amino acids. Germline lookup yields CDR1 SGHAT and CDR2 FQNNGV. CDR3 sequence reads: CASSGRASNLFEQYF. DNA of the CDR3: TGTGCCAGCAGCGGTCGGGCGAGTAATCTTTTCGAGCAGTACTTC.

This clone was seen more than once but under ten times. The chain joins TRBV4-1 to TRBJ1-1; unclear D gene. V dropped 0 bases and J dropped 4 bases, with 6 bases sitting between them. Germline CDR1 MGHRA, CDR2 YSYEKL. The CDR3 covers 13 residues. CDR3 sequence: CASSQEGSTEAFF. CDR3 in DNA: TGCGCCAGCAGCCAAGAGGGCTCCACTGAAGCTTTCTTT.

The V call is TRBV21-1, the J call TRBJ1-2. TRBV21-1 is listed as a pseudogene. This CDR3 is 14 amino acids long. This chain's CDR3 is CASRRFTPGFHYTF. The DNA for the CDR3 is TGTGCCAGCAGACGATTTACGCCGGGTTTTCACTACACCTTC.

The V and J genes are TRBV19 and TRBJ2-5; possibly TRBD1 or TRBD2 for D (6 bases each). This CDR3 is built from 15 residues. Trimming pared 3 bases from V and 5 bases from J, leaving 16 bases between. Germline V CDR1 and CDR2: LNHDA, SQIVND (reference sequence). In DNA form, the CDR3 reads TGTGCCAGTAGTATGGTCCAAGGGGGGAGCGAGACCCAGTACTTC. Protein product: CASSMVQGGSETQYF.

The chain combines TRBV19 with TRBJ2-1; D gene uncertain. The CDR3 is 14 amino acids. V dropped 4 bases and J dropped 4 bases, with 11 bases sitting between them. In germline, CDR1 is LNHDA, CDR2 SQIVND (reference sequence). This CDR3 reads CASSKPASYNEQFF. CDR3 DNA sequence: TGTGCCAGTAGTAAGCCAGCTTCTTACAATGAGCAGTTCTTC.

The CDR3 protein is CASSSPGTRYDEQYF. In DNA form, the CDR3 reads TGTGCCAGCAGTTCCCCCGGGACTAGATACGACGAGCAGTACTTC. The J gene is TRBJ2-7, the V gene TRBV28; 8 bases align to TRBD2. This CDR3 region has 15 residues. Per the germline V gene, CDR1 is MDHEN and CDR2 is SYDVKM. The V gene end was trimmed by 4 bases and the J gene end by 5 bases; junction bases not matched to a gene: 10.

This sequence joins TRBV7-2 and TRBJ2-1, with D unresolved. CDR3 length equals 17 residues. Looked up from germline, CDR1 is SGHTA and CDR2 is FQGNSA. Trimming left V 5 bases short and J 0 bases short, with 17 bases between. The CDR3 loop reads CASSRTYRYSSYNEQFF. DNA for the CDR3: TGTGCCAGCAGCCGAACTTACAGATATAGCTCCTACAATGAGCAGTTCTTC.

The CDR3 loop is CASMDSNTEAFF. CDR3 nucleotides: TGTGCCAGCATGGACTCGAACACTGAAGCTTTCTTT. V gene TRBV6-5 combines with J gene TRBJ1-1, with D hard to call. The CDR3 runs to 12 residues. Germline assignment: CDR1 MNHEY and CDR2 SVGAGI. With 7 bases removed from V and 1 base from J, the gap between germline ends came to 7 bases.

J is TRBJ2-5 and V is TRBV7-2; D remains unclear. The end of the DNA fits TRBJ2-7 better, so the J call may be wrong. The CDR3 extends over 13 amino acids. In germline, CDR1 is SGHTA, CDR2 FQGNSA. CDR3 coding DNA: TGTGCCAGCAGCTTAGCGGTTACCTACGAGCAGTACTTC. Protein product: CASSLAVTYEQYF.

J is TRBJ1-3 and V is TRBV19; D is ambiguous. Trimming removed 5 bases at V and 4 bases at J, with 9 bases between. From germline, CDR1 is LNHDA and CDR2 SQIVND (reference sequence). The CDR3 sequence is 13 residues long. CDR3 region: CASSLAGGNTIYF. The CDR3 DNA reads TGTGCCAGTAGTCTGGCGGGGGGAAACACCATATATTTT.

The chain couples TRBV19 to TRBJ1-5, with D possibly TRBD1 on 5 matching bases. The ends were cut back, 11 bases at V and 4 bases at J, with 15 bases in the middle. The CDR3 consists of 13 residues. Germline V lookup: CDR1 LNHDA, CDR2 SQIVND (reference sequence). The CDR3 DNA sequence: TGTGCCGTGGGGCTTGCGCCTAATCAGCCCCAGCATTTT. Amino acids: CAVGLAPNQPQHF.

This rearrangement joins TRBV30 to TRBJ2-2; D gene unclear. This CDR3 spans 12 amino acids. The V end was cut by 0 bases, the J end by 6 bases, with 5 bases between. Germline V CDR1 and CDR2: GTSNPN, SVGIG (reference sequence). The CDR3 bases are TGTGCCTGGAGTGTCGGAGCCGGGGAGCTGTTTTTT. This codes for CAWSVGAGELFF.

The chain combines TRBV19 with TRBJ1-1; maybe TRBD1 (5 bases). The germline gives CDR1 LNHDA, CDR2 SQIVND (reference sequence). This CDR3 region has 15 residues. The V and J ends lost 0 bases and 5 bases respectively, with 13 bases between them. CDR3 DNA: TGTGCCAGTAGTATAGATGACAGCCTAGGGACTGAAGCTTTCTTT. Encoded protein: CASSIDDSLGTEAFF.

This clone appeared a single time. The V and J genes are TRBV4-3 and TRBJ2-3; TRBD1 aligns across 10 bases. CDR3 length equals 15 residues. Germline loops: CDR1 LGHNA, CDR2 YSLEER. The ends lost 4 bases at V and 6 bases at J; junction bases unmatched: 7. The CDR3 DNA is TGCGCCAGCAGCCCCTCGACAGGGGGCGGCGATACGCAGTATTTT. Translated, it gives CASSPSTGGGDTQYF.